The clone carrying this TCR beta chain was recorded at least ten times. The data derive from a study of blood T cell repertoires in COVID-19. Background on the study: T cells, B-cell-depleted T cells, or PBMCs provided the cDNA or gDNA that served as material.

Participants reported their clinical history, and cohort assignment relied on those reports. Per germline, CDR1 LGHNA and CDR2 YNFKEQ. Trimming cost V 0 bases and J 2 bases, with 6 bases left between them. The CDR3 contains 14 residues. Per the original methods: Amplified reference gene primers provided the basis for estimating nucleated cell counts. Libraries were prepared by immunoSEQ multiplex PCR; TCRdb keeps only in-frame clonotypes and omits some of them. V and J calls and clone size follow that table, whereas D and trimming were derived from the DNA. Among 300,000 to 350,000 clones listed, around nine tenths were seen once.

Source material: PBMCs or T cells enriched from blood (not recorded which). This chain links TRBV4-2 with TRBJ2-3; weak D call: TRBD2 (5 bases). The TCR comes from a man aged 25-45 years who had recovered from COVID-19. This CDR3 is CASSQDGLTDTQYF. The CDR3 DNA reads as TGTGCCAGCAGCCAAGATGGACTCACAGATACGCAGTATTTT.